This T cell receptor (beta chain) was obtained from a study of blood T cell repertoires in COVID-19. Germline V gene sequence: CDR1 MNHEY, CDR2 SVGAGI. CDR3 length: 14 residues. J lost 0 bases, V lost 2 bases, and 0 bases had no gene match. Sequencing used immunoSEQ multiplex PCR; TCRdb keeps in-frame clones, though not all of them. The sample lists 300,000 or so clones; 80% to 90% were seen once. The V call is TRBV6-5, the J call TRBJ1-1; 7 positions match TRBD1. The clonotype was recovered from a young man who had recovered from COVID-19. The sample was peripheral blood. The CDR3 nucleotides read TGTGCCAGCAGTTACGGGACAGTGAACACTGAAGCTTTCTTT. It translates to CASSYGTVNTEAFF.